This entry describes one T cell receptor (beta chain). What antigen it recognizes has not been identified. No quality values exist for individual bases; no much larger clone is one base distant. From a lookup of the germline V gene (reference sequence), CDR1 and CDR2 are SEHNR and FQNEAQ. V and J lose 3 bases and 8 bases, and a span of 5 bases separates them. Its CDR3 holds 11 amino acids, cysteine through phenylalanine. Only the CDR3 region is kept as DNA, spanning 33 bases read in frame from base 1. To sequence the TCRbeta CDR3 region, genomic DNA was isolated from the sorted cells. TCRbeta CDR3 regions were sequenced using the immunoSEQ Assay. The table comes from immuneACCESS by way of TCRdb, which keeps in-frame sequences with V and J called. Part of the clones is missing from these tables; in studies checked, under half for an unresolved V gene and the rest for unknown reasons. This sample comprises roughly 70,000 clones, around 90% of them detected only once. The top ten clones comprise about 2% of the sample.

The trial excluded patients who had a history of autoimmune disease or were on systemic immunosuppression. Peripheral blood for TCR sequencing was drawn from every dose cohort at baseline, at cycle 4 day 1 and at cycle 7 day 1. The samples were drawn from a first-in-human, open-label, multicenter phase I dose-escalation trial of ivuxolimab. Adults with locally advanced or metastatic melanoma, renal cell carcinoma, hepatocellular carcinoma or head and neck squamous cell carcinoma were enrolled in the trial. Before TCR sequencing, CD4+ T cells and CD8+ T cells from peripheral blood were sorted into separate populations. The data were taken from a study of OX40 agonist ivuxolimab in advanced cancers. At the level of the whole study: Ivuxolimab, which targeted the costimulatory receptor OX40 (CD134), was an agonistic, fully human IgG2 monoclonal antibody. Intravenous ivuxolimab was administered to patients every 2 weeks at six dose levels: 0.01, 0.1, 0.3, 1.5, 3 and 10 mg/kg. Of the roughly 52 dose-escalation patients, hepatocellular carcinoma was present in about 20, melanoma in about 15, renal cell carcinoma in 9 and head and neck cancer in 9. A male proportion of 82.7% and a mean age of about 60 years, ranging from 23 to 79, were recorded for the dose-escalation cohort. Prior anti-PD-1, anti-PD-L1 or anti-CTLA-4 therapy was permitted, and approximately 39% of dose-escalation patients had received checkpoint inhibitors. Partial responses were achieved by three dose-escalation patients, of whom one had hepatocellular carcinoma and two had cutaneous melanoma. The purpose of peripheral TCRbeta sequencing was to test whether ivuxolimab changed TCR sequence diversity and led to clonal T-cell expansion. The paper describes the monotherapy dose-escalation part (N ≈ 49 patients) of the phase I trial of ivuxolimab.

Overall results and qualifications from the work: The antigen specificity of the peripheral T cells that underwent clonal expansion was not determined. At doses from 0.1 to 3.0 mg/kg, clonal expansion was seen in both CD4+ and CD8+ blood T cells between baseline and week 6. Partial responders in the 0.1-3.0 mg/kg groups had among the lowest normalized peripheral clonal expansion, especially among CD8+ T cells. On average, CD8+ T cells showed more expanded clones than CD4+ T cells after ivuxolimab. Low levels of normalized T-cell clonal expansion were also seen in some patients who did not respond.

Here the chain combines TRBV7-9 and TRBJ2-1; there is no confident call for the D gene. The source was CD4+ or CD8+ T cells sorted from blood, collected in a trial of the OX40 agonist ivuxolimab. The TCR originated in an adult with an advanced solid tumor such as melanoma, head and neck, liver or kidney cancer. This receptor has the CDR3 CASSLVDEQFF. The DNA sequence reads TGTGCCAGCAGCTTGGTCGATGAGCAGTTCTTC.